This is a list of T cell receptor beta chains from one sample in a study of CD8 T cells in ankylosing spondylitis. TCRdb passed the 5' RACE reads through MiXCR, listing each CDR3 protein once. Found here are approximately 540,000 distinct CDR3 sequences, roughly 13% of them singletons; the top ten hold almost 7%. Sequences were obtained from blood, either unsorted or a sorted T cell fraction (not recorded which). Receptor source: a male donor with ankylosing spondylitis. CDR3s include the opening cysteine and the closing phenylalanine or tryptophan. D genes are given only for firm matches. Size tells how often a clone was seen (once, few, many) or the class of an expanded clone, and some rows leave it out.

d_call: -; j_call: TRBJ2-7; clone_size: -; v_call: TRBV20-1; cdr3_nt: TGCAGTGCTAGAGATCCCCGGGAGAACTCCTACGAGCAGTACTTC; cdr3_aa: CSARDPRENSYEQYF
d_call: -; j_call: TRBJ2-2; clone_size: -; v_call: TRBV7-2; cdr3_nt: TGTGCCAGCAGCTTTGAGAGGGTGACCGGGGAGCTGTTTTTT; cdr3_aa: CASSFERVTGELFF
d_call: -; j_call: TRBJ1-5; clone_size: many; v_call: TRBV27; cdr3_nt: TGTGCCAGCAGTTTATCGAGGGGATCACGACATAGCAATCAGCCCCAGCATTTT; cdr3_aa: CASSLSRGSRHSNQPQHF
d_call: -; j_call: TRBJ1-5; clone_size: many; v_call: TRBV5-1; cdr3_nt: TGCGCCAGCAGCTCCGGGGATAGCAATCAGCCCCAGCATTTT; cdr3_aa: CASSSGDSNQPQHF
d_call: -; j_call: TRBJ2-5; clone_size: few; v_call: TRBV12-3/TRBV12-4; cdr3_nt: TGTGCCAGCAGTGATCAGGGGGGGGAGACCCAGTACTTC; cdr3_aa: CASSDQGGETQYF
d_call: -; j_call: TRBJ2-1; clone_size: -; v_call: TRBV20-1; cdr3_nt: TGCAGTGCTAGAGATCAACGTGGGCCGAGCTCCTACAATGAGCAGTTCTTC; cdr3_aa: CSARDQRGPSSYNEQFF
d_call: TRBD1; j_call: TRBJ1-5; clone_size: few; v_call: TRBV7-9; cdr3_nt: TGTGCCAGCAGCTTGTGGACAGGGTACAATCAGCCCCAGCATTTT; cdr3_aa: CASSLWTGYNQPQHF
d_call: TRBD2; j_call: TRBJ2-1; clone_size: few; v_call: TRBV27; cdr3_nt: TGTGCCAGCAGTTCCTCTAGCGGGAGGGCGTCCTACAATGAGCAGTTCTTC; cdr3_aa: CASSSSSGRASYNEQFF
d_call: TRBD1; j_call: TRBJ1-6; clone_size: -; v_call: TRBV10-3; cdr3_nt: TGTGCCACAGGGGGACCGGGAGATTCACCCCTCCACTTT; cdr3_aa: CATGGPGDSPLHF
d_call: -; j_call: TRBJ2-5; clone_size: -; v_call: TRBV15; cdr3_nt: TGTGCCACCAGCTCGCGTGGAGGGTCCCAAGAGACCCAGTACTTC; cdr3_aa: CATSSRGGSQETQYF
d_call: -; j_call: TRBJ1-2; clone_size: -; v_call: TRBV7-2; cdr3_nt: TGTGCCAGCAGCTTGGGGCCCGGGAAGGGCTACACCTTC; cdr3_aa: CASSLGPGKGYTF
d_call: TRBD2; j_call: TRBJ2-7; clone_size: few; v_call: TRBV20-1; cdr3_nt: TGCAGTGCTAGAGATCGACTAGCGGGAGGACTCTACGAGCAGTACTTC; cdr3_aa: CSARDRLAGGLYEQYF
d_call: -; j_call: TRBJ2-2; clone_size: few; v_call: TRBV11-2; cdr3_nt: TGTGCCAGCAGCGTCCCGCCCTCTGAGGGGGAGCTGTTTTTT; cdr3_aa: CASSVPPSEGELFF
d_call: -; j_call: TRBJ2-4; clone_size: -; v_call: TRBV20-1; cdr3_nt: TGCAGTGCTAGAGATTGGGAACATGCGGAAAACATTCAGTACTTC; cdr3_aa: CSARDWEHAENIQYF
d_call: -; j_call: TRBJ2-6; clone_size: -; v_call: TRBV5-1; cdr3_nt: TGCGCCAGCAGCCTAGGGACGGGGGCGGCCAACGTCCTGACTTTC; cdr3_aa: CASSLGTGAANVLTF
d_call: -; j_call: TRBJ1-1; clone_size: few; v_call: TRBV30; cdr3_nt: TGTGCCTGGAAACCGAGTTTCTTT; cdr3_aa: CAWKPSFF
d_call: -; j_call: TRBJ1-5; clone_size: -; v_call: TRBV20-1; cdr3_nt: TGCAGTGCTATCGACACCTTGGCCCAGCATTTT; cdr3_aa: CSAIDTLAQHF
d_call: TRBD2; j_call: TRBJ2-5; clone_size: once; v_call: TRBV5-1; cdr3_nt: TGCGCCAGCACCCGCACGACGGCGGGAGGGGAGACCCAGTACTTC; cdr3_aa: CASTRTTAGGETQYF
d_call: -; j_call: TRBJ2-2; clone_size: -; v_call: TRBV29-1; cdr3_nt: TGCAGCGTTGTAAAGTCGACAGCCACCGGGGAGCTGTTTTTT; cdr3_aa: CSVVKSTATGELFF
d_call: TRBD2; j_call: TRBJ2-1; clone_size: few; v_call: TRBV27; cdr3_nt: TGTGCCAGCAGTGAAGAATGGGGACTAGGGAACGAGCAGTTCTTC; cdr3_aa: CASSEEWGLGNEQFF
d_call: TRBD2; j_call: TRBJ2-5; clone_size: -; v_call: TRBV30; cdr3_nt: TGTGCCTGGAGTCTAGCGGGCAACCAAGAGACCCAGTACTTC; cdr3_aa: CAWSLAGNQETQYF
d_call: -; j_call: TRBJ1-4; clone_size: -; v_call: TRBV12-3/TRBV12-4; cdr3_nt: TGTGCCAGCAGTTCCCCAGTGAATGAAAAACTGTTTTTT; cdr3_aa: CASSSPVNEKLFF
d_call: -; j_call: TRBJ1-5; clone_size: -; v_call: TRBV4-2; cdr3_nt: TGTGCCAGCGGATCGGACGGTTATAGCAATCAGCCCCAGCATTTT; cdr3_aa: CASGSDGYSNQPQHF
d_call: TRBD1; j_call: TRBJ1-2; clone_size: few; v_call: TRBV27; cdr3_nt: TGTGCCAGCAGACACGTACAGGGGACCTATGGCTACACCTTC; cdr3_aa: CASRHVQGTYGYTF
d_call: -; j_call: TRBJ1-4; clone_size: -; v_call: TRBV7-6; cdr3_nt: TGTGCCAGCAGCCGGGGGCTGGGTGAAAAACTGTTTTTT; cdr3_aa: CASSRGLGEKLFF
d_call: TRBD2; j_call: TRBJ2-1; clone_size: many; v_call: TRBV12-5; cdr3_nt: TGTGCTAGTGGTTCCCCAGGCAGAGCTAGCGGGAGTAGCTACAATGAGCAGTTCTTC; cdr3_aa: CASGSPGRASGSSYNEQFF
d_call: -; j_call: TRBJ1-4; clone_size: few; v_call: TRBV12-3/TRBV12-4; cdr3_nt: TGTGCCAGCAGTCCCCTCCGAGGGGCAACTAATGAAAAACTGTTTTTT; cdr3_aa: CASSPLRGATNEKLFF
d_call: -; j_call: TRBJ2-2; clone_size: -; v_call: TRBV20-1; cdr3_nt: TGCAGTGCTAGACCGAGACGCACCGGGGAGCTGTTTTTT; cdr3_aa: CSARPRRTGELFF
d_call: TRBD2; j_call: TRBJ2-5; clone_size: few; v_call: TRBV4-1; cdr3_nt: TGCGCCAGCAGCGACCGTCGACTAGCGCATCAAGAGACCCAGTACTTC; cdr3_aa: CASSDRRLAHQETQYF
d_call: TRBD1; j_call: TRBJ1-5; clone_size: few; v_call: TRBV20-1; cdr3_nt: TGCAGTGCTGAGACAGGGAATCAGCCCCAGCATTTT; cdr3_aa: CSAETGNQPQHF
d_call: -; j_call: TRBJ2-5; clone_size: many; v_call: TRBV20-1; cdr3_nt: TGCAGTGCTAGACCCGGGGAGACCCAGTACTTC; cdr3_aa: CSARPGETQYF
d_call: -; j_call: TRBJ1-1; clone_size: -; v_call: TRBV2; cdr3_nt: TGTGCCAGCGTGATCAGAAGCACTGAAGCTTTCTTT; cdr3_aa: CASVIRSTEAFF
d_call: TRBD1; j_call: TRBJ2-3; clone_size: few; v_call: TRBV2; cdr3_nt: TGTGCCAGCGGACCGGGACAGGGAGCACCAGATACGCAGTATTTT; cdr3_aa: CASGPGQGAPDTQYF
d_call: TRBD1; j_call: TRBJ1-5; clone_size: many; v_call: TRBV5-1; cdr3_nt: TGCGCCAGCAGCTCCGCAGGGGGCAGTCAGCCCCAGCATTTT; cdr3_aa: CASSSAGGSQPQHF
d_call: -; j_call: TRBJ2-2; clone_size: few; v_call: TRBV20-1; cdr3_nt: TGCAGTGCTAGTGGGGTCACAGGGAACACCGGGGAGCTGTTTTTT; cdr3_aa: CSASGVTGNTGELFF
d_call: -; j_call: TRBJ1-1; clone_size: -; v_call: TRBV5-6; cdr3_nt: TGTGCCAGCAGCTTGGTCCATGGCGGTGAAGCTTTCTTT; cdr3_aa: CASSLVHGGEAFF
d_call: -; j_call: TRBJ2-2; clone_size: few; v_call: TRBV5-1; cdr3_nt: TGCGCCAGCAGCTTTTCAAGGGCGACCGGGGAGCTGTTTTTT; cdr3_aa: CASSFSRATGELFF
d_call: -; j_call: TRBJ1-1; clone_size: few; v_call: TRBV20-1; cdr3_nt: TGCAGTGCCCAGGCCTCTTTCCCCCTCACTGAAGCTTTCTTT; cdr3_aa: CSAQASFPLTEAFF
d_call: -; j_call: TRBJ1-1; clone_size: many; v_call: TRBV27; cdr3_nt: TGTGCCAGCAGTGAGGTTGGGGACACTGAAGCTTTCTTT; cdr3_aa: CASSEVGDTEAFF
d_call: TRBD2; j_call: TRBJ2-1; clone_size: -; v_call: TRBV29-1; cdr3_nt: TGCAGCGTTGTTGGGACTAGCGGGTTCGGCTCCTACAATGAGCAGTTCTTC; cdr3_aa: CSVVGTSGFGSYNEQFF
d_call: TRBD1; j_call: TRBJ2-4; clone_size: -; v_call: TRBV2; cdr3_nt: TGTGCCAGCAGTGACGACAGGGGATCGGACATTCAGTACTTC; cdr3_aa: CASSDDRGSDIQYF
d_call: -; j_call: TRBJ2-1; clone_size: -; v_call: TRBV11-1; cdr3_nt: TGTGCCAGCAGCCATAACGGCAATGAGCAGTTCTTC; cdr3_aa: CASSHNGNEQFF
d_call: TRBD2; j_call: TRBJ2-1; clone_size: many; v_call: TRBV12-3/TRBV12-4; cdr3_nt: TGTGCCAGCTCACCTAGCGGGAGGACGTACAATGAGCAGTTCTTC; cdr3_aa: CASSPSGRTYNEQFF
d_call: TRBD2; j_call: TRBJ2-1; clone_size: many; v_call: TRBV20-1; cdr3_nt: TGCAGTGCTTTACCAGCGGGGAGCTCCTACAATGAGCAGTTCTTC; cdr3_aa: CSALPAGSSYNEQFF
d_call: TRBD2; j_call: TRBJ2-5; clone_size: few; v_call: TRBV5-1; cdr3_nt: TGCGCCAGCAGCTTGACCGTAGCGGGAGGAGAGACCCAGTACTTC; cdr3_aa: CASSLTVAGGETQYF
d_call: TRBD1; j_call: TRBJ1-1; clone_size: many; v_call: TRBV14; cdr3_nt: TGTGCCAGCAGCCAAGACCTTTTGGGACAGGGGAACACTGAAGCTTTCTTT; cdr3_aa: CASSQDLLGQGNTEAFF
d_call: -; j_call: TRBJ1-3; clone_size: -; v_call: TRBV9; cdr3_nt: TGTGCCAGCAGCGTCAGGGGAGACTCTGGAAACACCATATATTTT; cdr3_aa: CASSVRGDSGNTIYF
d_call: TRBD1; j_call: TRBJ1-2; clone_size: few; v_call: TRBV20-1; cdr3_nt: TGCAGTGCCCCCCGGACAGGGGTAGGAGGCTACACCTTC; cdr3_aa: CSAPRTGVGGYTF
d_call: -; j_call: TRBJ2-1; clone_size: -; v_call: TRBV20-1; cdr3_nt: TGCAGTGGTCGACTAGGCGACTTAAATGAGCAGTTCTTC; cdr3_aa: CSGRLGDLNEQFF
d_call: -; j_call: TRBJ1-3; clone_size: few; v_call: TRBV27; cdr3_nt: TGTGCCAGCAGGGGACGGTTTTCTGGAAACACCATATATTTT; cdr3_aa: CASRGRFSGNTIYF
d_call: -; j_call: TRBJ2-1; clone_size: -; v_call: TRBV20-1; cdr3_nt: TGCAGTGGTCGAGAGGGGATCGATGAGCAGTTCTTC; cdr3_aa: CSGREGIDEQFF
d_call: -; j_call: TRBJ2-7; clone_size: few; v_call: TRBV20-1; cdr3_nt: TGCAGTGCCCCAGGGGTACGGGACGTTGACGAGCAGTACTTC; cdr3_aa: CSAPGVRDVDEQYF
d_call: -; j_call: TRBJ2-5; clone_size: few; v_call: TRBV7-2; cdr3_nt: TGTGCCAGCAGCCAAGACACCCCGAGAGAGACCCAGTACTTC; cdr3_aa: CASSQDTPRETQYF
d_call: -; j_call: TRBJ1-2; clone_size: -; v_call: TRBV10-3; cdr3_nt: TGTGCCATCAGTGTACAAGGGTTCGGCTATGGCTACACCTTC; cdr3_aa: CAISVQGFGYGYTF
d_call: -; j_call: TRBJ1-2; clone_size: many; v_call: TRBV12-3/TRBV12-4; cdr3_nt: TGTGCCAGCAACGTAGATATACAGGGAAACTATGGCTACACCTTC; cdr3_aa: CASNVDIQGNYGYTF
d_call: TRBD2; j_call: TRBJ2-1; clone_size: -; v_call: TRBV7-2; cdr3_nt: TGTGCCAGCAGCTTGGGGAGCGGGAGATGGTATGAGCAGTTCTTC; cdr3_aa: CASSLGSGRWYEQFF
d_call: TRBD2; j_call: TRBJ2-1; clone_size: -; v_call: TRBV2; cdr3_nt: TGTGCCAGCCCTCGGCGGGGGGGGCGCTACAATGAGCAGTTCTTC; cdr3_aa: CASPRRGGRYNEQFF
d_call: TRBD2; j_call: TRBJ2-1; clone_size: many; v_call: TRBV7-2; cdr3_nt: TGTGCCAGCAGCCTGGGACTACCTGACTACAATGAGCAGTTCTTC; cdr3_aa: CASSLGLPDYNEQFF
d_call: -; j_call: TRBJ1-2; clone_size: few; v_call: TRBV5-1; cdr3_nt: TGCGCCAGCAGCTTCGAGACCAGCTATGGCTACACCTTC; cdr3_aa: CASSFETSYGYTF